These T cell receptor beta chains were read from a single sample in a study of chemoradiotherapy in HPV16-positive cancers. Clones were read by immunoSEQ multiplex PCR, and TCRdb kept only the in-frame ones, dropping some. Of approximately 5,000 clones listed, around 69% are singletons. Here the sequenced sample was tumor tissue, taken from a patient who underwent chemoradiotherapy. The source of these receptors is a human donor with HPV-associated anogenital cancer. Both conserved end residues are part of each CDR3. Each record gives: clone size, J gene, V gene, CDR3 protein. Clone size is given for some rows only: seen once, a few or many times, or a class if the clone is expanded.

NA,TRBJ2-1,TRBV7-6,CASSLEKASGRNNEQFF
once,TRBJ2-7,TRBV30,CAWSLGGSYEQYF
NA,TRBJ1-2,TRBV5-4,CASSGSDNYGYTF
once,TRBJ1-5,TRBV7-6,CASSLVDGINQPQHF
NA,TRBJ2-1,TRBV9,CASSGGVSGSSYNEQFF
once,TRBJ2-3,TRBV19,CASSPTGSDTQYF
NA,TRBJ1-6,TRBV6-5,CASRPLSSYNSPLHF
few,TRBJ2-3,TRBV2,CASPQAGFTDTQYF
NA,TRBJ1-2,TRBV7-3,CASSSESSRNYGYTF
NA,TRBJ1-3,TRBV5-5,CASSLNTGASGNTIYF
NA,TRBJ2-3,TRBV7-9,CASSSYLGRPTDTQYF
once,TRBJ2-7,TRBV9,CASSAPNGGEQYF
NA,TRBJ2-7,TRBV7-8,CASSALTGFSSYEQYF
NA,TRBJ1-2,TRBV5-6,CASSLDILWGYTF
once,TRBJ1-1,TRBV7-3,CASSFDGQQNTEAFF
few,TRBJ2-1,TRBV9,CASSSSTYAYNEQFF
NA,TRBJ2-7,TRBV11-2,CASSLPEGITPYEQYF
NA,TRBJ2-7,TRBV16,CASSQYGTPNGEQYF
few,TRBJ2-5,TRBV6-6,CASRRQGQTQYF
NA,TRBJ2-3,TRBV18,CASSPRAGATDTQYF
NA,TRBJ2-1,TRBV14,CASSQDRLAAYNEQFF
NA,TRBJ2-2,TRBV7-9,CASSYGLGSGELFF
NA,TRBJ1-5,TRBV30,CAYSGTGRNQPQHF
NA,TRBJ2-7,TRBV19,CATGRGQFYEQYF
few,TRBJ1-1,TRBV19,CASSIEKRGGNTEAFF
NA,TRBJ2-2,TRBV29-1,CSAAGGNGELFF
once,TRBJ2-7,TRBV5-1,CASSAGTSGNEQYF
NA,TRBJ2-7,TRBV9,CASSSGTYEQYF
NA,TRBJ1-2,TRBV6-5,CASSLQGAGYTF
few,TRBJ1-4,TRBV30,CAWGRGRRDEKLFF
NA,TRBJ2-1,TRBV7-8,CASSPGGPEQFF
few,TRBJ1-1,TRBV5-4,CASSTRHEGEAFF
NA,TRBJ2-2,TRBV10-3,CATRTSGREAGELFF
NA,TRBJ2-7,TRBV7-9,CASTSGLAYEQYF